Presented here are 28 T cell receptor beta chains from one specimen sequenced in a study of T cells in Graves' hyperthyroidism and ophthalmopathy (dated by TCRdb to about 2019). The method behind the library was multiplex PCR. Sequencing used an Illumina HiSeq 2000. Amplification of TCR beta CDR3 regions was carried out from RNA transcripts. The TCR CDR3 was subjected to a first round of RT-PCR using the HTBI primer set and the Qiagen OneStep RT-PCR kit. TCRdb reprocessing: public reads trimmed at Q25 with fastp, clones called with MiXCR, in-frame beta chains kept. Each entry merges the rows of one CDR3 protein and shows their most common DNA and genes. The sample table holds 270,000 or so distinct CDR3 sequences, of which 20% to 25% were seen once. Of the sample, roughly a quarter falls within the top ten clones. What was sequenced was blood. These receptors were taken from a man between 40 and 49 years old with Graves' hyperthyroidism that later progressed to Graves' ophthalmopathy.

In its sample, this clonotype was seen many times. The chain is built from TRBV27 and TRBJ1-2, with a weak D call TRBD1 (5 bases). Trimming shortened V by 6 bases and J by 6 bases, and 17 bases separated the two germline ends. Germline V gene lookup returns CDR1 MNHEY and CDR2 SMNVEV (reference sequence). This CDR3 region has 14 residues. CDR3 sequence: CASSNDPGTDGYTF. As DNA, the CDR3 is TGTGCCAGCAGCAACGACCCAGGGACTGATGGCTACACCTTC.

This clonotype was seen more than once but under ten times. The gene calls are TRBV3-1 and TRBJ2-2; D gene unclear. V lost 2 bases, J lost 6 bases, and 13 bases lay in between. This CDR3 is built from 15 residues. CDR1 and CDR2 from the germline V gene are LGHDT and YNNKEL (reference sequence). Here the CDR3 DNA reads TGTGCCAGCAGCCAACCGGGCCTCGGCTCCGGGGAGCTGTTTTTT. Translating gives CASSQPGLGSGELFF.

DNA for the CDR3: TGTGCCAGTAGTATTGGGACTAGCGGGAAGCCCTACGAGCAGTACTTC. Its protein product is CASSIGTSGKPYEQYF. This chain connects TRBV19 to TRBJ2-7; 13 bases match TRBD2. This CDR3 is built from 16 residues. Germline assignment: CDR1 LNHDA and CDR2 SQIVND (reference sequence). J gave up 2 bases and V 3 bases, and 4 bases lay outside the gene matches.

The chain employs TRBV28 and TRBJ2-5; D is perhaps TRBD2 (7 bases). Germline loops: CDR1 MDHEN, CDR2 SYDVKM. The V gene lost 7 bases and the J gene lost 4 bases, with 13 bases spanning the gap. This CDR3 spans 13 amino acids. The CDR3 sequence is CASIQGGRETQYF. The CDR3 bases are TGTGCCAGCATACAGGGAGGGCGAGAGACCCAGTACTTC.

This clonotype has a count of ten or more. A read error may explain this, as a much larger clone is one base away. The CDR3 DNA follows: TGTGCCAGCAGCTTAGCGACAGACTATGGCTACACCTTC. It is translated as CASSLATDYGYTF. The chain employs TRBV11-2 and TRBJ1-2; possible D gene TRBD1, 5 bases. Germline lookup yields CDR1 SGHAT and CDR2 FQNNGV. The CDR3 has 13 residues. The V and J ends lost 1 base and 3 bases respectively, with 6 bases between them.

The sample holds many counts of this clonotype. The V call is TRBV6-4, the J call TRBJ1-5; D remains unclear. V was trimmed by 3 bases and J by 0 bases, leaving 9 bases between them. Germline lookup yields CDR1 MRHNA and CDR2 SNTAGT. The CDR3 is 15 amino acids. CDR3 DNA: TGTGCCAGCAGTGATCAGGCAGATAGCAATCAGCCCCAGCATTTT. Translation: CASSDQADSNQPQHF.

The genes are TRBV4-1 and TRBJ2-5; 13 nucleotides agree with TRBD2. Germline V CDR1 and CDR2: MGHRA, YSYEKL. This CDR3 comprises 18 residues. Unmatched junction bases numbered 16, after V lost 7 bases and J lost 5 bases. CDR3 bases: TGCGCCAGCAAAAGGGGCCCCGGGACTAGCGGGATCGGGGAGACCCAGTACTTC. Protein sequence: CASKRGPGTSGIGETQYF.

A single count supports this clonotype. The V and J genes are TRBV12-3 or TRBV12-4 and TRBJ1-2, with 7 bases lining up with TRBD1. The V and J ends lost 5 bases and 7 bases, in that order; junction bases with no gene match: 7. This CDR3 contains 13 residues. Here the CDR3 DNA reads TGTGCCAGCAGTCCCTTCGACAGGGCTGGCTACACCTTC. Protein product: CASSPFDRAGYTF.

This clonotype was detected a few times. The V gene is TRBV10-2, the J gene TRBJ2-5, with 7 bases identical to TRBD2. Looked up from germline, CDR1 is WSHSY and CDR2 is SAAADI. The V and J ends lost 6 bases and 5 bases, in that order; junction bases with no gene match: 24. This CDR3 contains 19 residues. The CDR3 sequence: CASRDPPMLGEGLWETQYF. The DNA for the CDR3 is TGCGCCAGCAGAGACCCCCCTATGTTAGGGGAGGGCCTGTGGGAGACCCAGTACTTC.

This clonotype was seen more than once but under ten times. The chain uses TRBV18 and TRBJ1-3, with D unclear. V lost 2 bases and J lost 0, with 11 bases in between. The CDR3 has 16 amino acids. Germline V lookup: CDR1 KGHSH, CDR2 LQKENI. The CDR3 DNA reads TGTGCCAGCTCACCAAGGTCAGCTGACTCTGGAAACACCATATATTTT. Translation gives CASSPRSADSGNTIYF.

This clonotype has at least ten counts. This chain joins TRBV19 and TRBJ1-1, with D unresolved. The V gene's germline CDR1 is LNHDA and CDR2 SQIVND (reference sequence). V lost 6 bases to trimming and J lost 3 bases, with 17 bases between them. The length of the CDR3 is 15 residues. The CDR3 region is CASRAADGLHTEAFF. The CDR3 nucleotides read TGTGCCAGTAGAGCGGCGGACGGATTGCACACTGAAGCTTTCTTT.

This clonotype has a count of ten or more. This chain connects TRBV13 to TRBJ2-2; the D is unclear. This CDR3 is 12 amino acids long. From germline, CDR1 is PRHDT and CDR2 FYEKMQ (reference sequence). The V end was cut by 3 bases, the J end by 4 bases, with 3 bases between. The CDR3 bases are TGTGCCAGCAGCTTTGCCACCGGGGAGCTGTTTTTT. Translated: CASSFATGELFF.

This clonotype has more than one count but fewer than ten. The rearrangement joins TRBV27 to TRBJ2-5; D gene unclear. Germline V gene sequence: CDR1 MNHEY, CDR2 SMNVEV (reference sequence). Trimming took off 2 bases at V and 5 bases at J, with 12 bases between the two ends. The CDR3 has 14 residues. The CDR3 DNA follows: TGTGCCAGCAGTTTAGTCGGCTCCCGGGAGACCCAGTACTTC. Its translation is CASSLVGSRETQYF.

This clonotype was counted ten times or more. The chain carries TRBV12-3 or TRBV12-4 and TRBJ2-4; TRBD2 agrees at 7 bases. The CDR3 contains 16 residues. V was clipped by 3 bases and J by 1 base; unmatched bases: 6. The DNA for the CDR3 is TGTGCCAGCAGTTTTAGGTTTAGCGGGGCCAAAAACATTCAGTACTTC. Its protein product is CASSFRFSGAKNIQYF.

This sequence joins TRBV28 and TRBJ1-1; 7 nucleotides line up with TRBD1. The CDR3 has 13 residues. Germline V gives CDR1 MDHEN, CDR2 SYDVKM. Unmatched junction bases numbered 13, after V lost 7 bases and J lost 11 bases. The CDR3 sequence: CASTLSGGPVAFF. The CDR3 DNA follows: TGTGCCAGCACCCTTTCAGGGGGGCCGGTTGCTTTCTTT. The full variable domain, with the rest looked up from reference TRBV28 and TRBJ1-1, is DVKVTQSSRYLVKRTGEKVFLECVQDMDHENMFWYRQDPGLGLRLIYFSYDVKMKEKGDIPEGYSVSREKKERFSLILESASTNQTSMYLCASTLSGGPVAFFGQGTRLTVV.

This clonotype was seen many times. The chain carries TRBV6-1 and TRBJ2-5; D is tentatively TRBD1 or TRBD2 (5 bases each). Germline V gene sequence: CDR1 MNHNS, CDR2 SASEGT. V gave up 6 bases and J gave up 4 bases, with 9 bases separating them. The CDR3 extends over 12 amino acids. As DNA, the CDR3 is TGTGCCAGCAGCTGGGACGGAGAGACCCAGTACTTC. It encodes CASSWDGETQYF.

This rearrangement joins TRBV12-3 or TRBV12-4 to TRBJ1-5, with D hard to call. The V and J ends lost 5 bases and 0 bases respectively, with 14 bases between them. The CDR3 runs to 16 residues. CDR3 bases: TGTGCCAGCAGTCCTAACGGAGACACTAGCAATCAGCCCCAGCATTTT. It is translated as CASSPNGDTSNQPQHF.

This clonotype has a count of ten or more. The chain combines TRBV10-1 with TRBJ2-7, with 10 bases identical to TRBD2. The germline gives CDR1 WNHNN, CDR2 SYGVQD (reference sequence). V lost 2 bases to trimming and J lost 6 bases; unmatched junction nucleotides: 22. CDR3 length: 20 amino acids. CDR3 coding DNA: TGCGCCAGCAGTGAGCCTAGCGGGAGCCCCCTTGTATCTCTTCGCCCCGAGCAGTACTTC. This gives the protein CASSEPSGSPLVSLRPEQYF.

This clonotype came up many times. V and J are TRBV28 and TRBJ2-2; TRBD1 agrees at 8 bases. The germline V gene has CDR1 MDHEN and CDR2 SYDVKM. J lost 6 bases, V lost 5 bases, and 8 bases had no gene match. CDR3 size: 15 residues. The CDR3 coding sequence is TGTGCCAGCAGTCCCCGGACAGGGAGGTCCGGGGAGCTGTTTTTT. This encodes CASSPRTGRSGELFF.

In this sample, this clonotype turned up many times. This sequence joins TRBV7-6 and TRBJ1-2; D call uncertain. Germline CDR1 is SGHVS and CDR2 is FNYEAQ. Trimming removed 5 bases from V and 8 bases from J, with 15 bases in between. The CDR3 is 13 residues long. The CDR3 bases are TGTGCCAGCAGCCCCGATCGGGGTAGCGGCTACACCTTC. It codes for CASSPDRGSGYTF.

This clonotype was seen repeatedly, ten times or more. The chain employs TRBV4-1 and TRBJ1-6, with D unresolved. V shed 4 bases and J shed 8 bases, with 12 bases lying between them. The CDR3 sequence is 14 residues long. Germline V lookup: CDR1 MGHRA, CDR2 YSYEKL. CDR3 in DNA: TGCGCCAGCAGCCGTTACTACTCCGATTCACCCCTCCACTTT. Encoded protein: CASSRYYSDSPLHF.

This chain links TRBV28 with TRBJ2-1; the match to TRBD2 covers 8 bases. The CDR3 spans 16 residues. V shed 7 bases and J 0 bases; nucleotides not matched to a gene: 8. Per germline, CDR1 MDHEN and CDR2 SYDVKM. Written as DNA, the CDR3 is TGTGCCAGCACCCCCGGGGGGGAACTCTCCTACAATGAGCAGTTCTTC. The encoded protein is CASTPGGELSYNEQFF.

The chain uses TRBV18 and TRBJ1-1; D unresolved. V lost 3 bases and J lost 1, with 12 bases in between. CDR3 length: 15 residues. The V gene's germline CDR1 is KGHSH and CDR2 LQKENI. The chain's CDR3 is CASSPLSGRNTEAFF. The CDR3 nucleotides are TGTGCCAGCTCACCCCTAAGTGGCCGGAACACTGAAGCTTTCTTT.

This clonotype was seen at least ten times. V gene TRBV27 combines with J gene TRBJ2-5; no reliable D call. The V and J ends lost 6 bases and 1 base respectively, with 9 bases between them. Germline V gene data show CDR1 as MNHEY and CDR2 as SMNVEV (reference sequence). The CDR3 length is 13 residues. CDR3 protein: CASRVDGQETQYF. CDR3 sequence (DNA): TGTGCCAGCAGGGTGGACGGCCAAGAGACCCAGTACTTC.

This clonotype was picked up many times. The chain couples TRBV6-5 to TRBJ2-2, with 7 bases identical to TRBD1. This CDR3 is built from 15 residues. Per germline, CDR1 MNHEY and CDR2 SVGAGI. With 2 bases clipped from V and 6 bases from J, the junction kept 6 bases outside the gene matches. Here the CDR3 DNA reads TGTGCCAGCAGTTACACCCGACAGGGTCCCGGGGAGCTGTTTTTT. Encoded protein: CASSYTRQGPGELFF.

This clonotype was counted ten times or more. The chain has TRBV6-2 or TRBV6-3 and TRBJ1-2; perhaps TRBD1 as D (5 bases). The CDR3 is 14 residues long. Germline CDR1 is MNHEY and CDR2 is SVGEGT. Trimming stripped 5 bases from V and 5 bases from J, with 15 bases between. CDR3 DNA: TGTGCCAGCAGTAAGACTACGGAGGGGTATGGCTACACCTTC. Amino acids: CASSKTTEGYGYTF.

The CDR3 loop reads CASSIQGRGYTF. DNA of the CDR3: TGTGCCAGCAGTATACAGGGGCGCGGCTACACCTTC. V usage is TRBV28 and J usage is TRBJ1-2; the match to TRBD1 covers 7 bases. CDR1 and CDR2 (germline): MDHEN, SYDVKM. The CDR3 runs 12 residues. V shed 5 bases, J shed 8 bases, and the junction held 5 bases outside the gene matches.

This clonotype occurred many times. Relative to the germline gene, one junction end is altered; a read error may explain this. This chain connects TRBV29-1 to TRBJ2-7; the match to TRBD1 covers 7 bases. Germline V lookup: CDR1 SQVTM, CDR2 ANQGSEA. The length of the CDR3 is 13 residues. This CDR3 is CSVEGTVSYEQYF. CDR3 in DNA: TGCAGCGTGGAAGGGACAGTCTCCTACGAGCAGTACTTC.